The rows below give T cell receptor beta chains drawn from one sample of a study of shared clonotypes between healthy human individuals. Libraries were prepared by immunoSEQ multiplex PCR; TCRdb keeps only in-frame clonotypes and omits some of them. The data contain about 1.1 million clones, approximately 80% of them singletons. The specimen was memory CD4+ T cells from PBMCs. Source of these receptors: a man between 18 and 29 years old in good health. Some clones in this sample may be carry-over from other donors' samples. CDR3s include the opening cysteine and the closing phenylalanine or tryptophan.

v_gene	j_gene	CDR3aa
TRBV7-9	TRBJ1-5	CASSLEGGQPQHF
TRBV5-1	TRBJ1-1	CASSMGQGNTEAFF
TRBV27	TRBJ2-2	CASSLMSPSNTGELFF
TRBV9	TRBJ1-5	CASSPPGLRGPQHF
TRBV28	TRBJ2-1	CASSPPPLYNEQFF
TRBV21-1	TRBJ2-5	CASSRGLAGWEETQYF
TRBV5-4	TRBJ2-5	CASSLAGGMGETQYF
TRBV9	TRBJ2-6	CASSARQAGANVLTF
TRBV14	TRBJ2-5	CASSQDRGTQYF
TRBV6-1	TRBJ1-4	CASSQAGQLNEKLFF
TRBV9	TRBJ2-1	CASSPHEGRAVGIEQFF
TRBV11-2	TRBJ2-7	CASSLYLLAETTYEQYF
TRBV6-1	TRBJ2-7	CASSAGTSVNEQYF
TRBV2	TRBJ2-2	CASSDKVANTGELFF
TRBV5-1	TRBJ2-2	CASSLTDTGELFF
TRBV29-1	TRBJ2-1	CSVSPLSSYNEQFF
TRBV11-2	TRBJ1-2	CASSRPGQGTYGYTF
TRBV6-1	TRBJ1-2	CASNDWSGPNYGYTF
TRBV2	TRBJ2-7	CASSDGLAGVNEQYF
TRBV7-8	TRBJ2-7	CASSLDSRQGRSHEQYF
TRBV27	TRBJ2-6	CASSLMGARAGANVLTF
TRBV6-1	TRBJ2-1	CASSGADGSSYNEQFF
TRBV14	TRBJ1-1	CASSQDHGIEAFF
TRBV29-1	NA	CSGDGGYNEQFF
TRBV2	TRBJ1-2	CASTGDGGYGYTF
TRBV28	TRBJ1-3	CASSLFQGDSGNTIYF
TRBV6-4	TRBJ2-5	CATGENRGTETQYF
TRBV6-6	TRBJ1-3	CASSATGAGNTIYF
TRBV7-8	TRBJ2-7	CASTNRASGSGEQYF
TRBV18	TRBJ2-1	CASSSIPHIGNEQFF
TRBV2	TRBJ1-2	CASSEEGGGNGYTF
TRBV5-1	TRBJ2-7	CASSLQGRGAYEQYF
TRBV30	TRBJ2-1	CAWSAGLAGSSQFF
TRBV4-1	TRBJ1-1	CASSQDRTPDEVAFF
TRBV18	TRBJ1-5	CASSTGGQQPQHF